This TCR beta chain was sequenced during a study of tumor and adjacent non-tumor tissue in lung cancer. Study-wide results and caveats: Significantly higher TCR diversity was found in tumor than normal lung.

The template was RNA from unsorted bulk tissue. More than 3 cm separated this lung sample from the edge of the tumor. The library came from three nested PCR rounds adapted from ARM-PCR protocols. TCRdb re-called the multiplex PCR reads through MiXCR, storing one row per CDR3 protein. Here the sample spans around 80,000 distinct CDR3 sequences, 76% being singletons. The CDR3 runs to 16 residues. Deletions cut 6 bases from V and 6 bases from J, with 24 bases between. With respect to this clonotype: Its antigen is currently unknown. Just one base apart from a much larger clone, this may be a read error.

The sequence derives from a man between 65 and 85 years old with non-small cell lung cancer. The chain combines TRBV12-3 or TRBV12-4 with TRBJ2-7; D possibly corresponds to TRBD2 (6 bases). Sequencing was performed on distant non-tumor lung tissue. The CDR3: CASRLGSGDFGSEQYF. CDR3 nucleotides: TGTGCCAGCAGGCTGGGTAGCGGAGACTTCGGGAGCGAGCAGTACTTC.